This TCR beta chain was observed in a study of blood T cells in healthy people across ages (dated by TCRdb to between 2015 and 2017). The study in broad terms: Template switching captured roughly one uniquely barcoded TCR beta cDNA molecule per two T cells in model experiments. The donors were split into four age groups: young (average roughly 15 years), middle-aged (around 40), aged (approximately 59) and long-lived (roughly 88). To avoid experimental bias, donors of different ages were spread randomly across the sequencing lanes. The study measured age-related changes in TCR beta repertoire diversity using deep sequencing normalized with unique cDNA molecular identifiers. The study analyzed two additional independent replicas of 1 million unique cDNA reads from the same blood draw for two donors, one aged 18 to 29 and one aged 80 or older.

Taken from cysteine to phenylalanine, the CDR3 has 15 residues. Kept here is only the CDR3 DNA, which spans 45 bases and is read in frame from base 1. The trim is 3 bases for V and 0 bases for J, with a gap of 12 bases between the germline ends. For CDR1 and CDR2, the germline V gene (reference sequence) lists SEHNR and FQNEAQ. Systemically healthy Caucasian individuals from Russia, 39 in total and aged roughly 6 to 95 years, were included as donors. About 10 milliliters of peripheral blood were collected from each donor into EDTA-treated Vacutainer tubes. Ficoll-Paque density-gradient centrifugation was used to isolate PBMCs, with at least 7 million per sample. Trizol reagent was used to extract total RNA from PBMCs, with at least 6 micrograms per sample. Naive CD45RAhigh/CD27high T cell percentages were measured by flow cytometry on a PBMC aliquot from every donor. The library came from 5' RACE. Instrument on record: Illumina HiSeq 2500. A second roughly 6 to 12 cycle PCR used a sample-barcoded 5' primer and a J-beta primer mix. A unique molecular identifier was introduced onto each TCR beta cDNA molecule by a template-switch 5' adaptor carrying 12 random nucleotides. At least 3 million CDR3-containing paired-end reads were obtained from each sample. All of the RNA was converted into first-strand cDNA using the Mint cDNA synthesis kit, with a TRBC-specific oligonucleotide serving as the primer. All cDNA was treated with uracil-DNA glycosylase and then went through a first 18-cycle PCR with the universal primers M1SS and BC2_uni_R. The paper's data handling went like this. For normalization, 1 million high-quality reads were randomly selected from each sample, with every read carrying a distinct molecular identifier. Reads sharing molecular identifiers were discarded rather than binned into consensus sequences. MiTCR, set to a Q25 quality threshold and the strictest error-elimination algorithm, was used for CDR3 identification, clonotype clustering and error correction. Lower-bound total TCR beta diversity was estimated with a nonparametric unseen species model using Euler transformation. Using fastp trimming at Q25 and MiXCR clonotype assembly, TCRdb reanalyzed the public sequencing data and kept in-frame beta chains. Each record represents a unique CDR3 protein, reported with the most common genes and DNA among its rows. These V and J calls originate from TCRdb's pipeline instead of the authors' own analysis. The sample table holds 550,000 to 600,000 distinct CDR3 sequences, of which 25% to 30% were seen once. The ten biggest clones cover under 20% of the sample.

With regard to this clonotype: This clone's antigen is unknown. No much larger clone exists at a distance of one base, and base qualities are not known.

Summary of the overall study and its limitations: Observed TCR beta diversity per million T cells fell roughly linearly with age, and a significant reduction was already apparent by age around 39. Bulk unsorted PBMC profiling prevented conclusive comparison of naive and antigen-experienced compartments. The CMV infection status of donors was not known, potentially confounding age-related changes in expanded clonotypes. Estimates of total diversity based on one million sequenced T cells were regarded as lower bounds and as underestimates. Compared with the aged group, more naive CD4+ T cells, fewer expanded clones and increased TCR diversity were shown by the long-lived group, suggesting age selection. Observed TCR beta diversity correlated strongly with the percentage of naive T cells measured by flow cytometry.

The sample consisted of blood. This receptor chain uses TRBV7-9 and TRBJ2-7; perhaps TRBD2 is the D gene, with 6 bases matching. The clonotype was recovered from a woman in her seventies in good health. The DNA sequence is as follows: TGTGCCAGCAGCTTTCCGGTCGGGGGCTCCTACGAGCAGTACTTC. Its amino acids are CASSFPVGGSYEQYF.